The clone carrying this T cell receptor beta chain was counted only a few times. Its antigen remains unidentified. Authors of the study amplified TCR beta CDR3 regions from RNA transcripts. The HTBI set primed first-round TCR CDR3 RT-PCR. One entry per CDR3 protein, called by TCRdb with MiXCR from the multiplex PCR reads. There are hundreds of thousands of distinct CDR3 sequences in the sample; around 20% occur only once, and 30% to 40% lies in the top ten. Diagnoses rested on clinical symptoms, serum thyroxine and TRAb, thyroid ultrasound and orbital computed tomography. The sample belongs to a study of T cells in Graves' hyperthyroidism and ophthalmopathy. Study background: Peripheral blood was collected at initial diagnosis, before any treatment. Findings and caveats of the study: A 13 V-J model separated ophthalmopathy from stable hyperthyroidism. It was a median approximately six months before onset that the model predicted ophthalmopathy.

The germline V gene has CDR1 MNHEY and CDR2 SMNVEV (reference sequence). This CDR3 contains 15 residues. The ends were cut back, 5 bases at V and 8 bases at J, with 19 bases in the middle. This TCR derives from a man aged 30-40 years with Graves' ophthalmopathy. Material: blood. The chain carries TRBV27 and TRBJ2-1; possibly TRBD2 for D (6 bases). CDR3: CASSPGTADPHEQFF. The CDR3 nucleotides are TGTGCCAGCAGTCCCGGGACTGCCGATCCCCATGAGCAGTTCTTC.